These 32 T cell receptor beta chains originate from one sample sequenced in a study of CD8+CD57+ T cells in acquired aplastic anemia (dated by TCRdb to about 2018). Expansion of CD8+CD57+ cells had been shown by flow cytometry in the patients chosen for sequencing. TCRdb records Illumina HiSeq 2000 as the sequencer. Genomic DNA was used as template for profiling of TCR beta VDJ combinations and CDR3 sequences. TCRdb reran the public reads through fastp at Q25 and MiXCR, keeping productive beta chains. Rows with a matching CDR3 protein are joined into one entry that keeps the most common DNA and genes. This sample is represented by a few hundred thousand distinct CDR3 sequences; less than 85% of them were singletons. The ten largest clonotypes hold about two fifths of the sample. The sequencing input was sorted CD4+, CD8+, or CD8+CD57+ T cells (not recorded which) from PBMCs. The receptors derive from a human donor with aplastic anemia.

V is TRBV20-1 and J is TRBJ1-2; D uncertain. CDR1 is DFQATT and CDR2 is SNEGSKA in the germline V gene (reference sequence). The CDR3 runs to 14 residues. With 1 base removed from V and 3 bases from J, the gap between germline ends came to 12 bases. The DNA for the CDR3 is TGCAGTGCTAGAGTATCGGCCAAGCACTATGGCTACACCTTC. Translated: CSARVSAKHYGYTF.

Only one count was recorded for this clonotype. The CDR3 DNA reads as TGTGCCAGCACCCTAGGGAGGGTCCCCTCAGGGGCCAACATTCAGTACTTC. Amino acids: CASTLGRVPSGANIQYF. The gene calls are TRBV7-6 and TRBJ2-4, with D possibly matching TRBD2 (7 bases). CDR1 SGHVS and CDR2 FNYEAQ come from the germline V gene. This CDR3 comprises 17 residues. Trimming cost V 7 bases and J 7 bases, with 26 bases left between them.

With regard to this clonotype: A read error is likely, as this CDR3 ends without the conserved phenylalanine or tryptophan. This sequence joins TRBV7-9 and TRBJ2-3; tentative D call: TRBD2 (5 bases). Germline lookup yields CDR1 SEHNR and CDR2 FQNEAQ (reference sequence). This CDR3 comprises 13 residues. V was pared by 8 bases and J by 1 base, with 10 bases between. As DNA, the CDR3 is TGTGCCAGCGGCTACGGGGGCACAGATACGCAGTATGTG. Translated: CASGYGGTDTQYV.

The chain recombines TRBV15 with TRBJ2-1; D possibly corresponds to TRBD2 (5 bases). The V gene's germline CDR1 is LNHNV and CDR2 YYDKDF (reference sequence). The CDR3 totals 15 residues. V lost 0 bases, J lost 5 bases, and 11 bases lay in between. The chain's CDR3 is CATSRDPGSNNEQFF. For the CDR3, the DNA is TGTGCCACCAGCAGAGACCCGGGGTCAAACAATGAGCAGTTCTTC.

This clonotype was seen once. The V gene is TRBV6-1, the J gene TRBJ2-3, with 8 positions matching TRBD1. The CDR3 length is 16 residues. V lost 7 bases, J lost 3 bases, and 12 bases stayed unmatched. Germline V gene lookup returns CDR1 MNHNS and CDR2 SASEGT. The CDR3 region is CASKRTGGGGTDTQYF. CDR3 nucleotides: TGTGCCAGCAAGAGAACAGGGGGTGGAGGGACAGATACGCAGTATTTT.

The CDR3 spells CASSFTGSTDTQYLTF. The CDR3 DNA reads TGTGCCAGCAGCTTTACAGGTAGCACAGATACGCAGTATCTGACTTTC. V usage is TRBV7-9 and J usage is TRBJ2-6; the D gene is possibly TRBD1 (5 bases). Germline values: CDR1 SEHNR, CDR2 FQNEAQ (reference sequence). Trimming cost V 3 bases and J 16 bases, with 25 bases left between them. The CDR3 has 16 amino acids.

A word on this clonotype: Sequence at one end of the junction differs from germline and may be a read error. CDR3 amino acids: CASSRGGDPDTQYF. The CDR3 DNA reads TGTGCCAGCAGCAGAGGGGGCGATCCCGATACGCAGTATTTC. This sequence joins TRBV15 and TRBJ2-3; the match to TRBD1 covers 7 bases. The CDR3 spans 14 residues. The V gene's germline CDR1 is LNHNV and CDR2 YYDKDF (reference sequence). Drawing the rest from reference TRBV15 and TRBJ2-3, the complete variable domain is DAMVIQNPRYQVTQFGKPVTLSCSQTLNHNVMYWYQQKSSQAPKLLFHYYDKDFNNEADTPDNFQSRRPNTSFCFLDIRSPGLGDTAMYLCASSRGGDPDTQYFGPGTRLTVL.

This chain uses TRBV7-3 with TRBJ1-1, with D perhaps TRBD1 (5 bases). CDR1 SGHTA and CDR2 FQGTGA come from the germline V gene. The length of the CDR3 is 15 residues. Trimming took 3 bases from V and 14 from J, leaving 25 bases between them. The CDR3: CASSLTAIGSPLHFF. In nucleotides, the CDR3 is TGTGCCAGCAGCTTGACAGCGATCGGTTCACCCCTCCACTTCTTT.

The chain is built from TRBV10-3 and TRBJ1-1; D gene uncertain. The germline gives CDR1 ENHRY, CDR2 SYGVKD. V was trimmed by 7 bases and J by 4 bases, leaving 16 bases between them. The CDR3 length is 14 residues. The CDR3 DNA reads TGTGCCATCATGAGGGCCAGCAGTGCCACTGAAGCTTTCTTT. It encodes CAIMRASSATEAFF.

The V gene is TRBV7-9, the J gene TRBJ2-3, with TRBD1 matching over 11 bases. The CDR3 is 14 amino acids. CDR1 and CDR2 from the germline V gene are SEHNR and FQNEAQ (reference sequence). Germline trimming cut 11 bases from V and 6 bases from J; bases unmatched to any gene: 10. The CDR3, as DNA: TGTGCCGGACAGGGGGCTGGGGGTACCGATACGCAGTATTTT. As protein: CAGQGAGGTDTQYF.

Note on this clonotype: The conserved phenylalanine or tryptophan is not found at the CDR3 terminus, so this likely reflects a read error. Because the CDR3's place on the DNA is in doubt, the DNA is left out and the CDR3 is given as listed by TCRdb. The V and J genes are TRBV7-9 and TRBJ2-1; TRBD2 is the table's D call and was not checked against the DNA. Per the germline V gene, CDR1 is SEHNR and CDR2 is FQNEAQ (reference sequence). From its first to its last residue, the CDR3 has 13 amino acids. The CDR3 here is CASSDAGIHEAFV.

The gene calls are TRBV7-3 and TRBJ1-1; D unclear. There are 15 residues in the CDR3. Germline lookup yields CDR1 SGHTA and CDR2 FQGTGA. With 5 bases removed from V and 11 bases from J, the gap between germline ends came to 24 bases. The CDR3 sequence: CASSIDANANDHAFF. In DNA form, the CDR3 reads TGTGCCAGCAGCATAGATGCGAACGCCAATGATCACGCTTTCTTT.

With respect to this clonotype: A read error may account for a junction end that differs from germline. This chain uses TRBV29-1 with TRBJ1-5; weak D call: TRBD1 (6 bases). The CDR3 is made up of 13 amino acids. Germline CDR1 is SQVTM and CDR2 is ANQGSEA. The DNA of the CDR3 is TGCAGCGTTGCGACAGGCCTCAATCAGCCCCGGCATTTT. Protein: CSVATGLNQPRHF.

The CDR3 nucleotides are TGCAGCGTTGGGGTGGCAGGGGGCTATGGCTACACCTTC. It codes for CSVGVAGGYGYTF. The chain employs TRBV29-1 and TRBJ1-2; 7 bases are shared with TRBD1. V was pared by 4 bases and J by 4 bases, with 6 bases of the junction left unmatched. This CDR3 is 13 amino acids long. Germline V gene sequence: CDR1 SQVTM, CDR2 ANQGSEA.

The CDR3 sequence: CASSLGLARGTQYF. The CDR3 DNA reads as TGTGCCAGCAGCTTGGGACTAGCCAGAGGTACGCAGTATTTT. This rearrangement joins TRBV7-9 to TRBJ2-3; 9 positions agree with TRBD2. From germline, CDR1 is SEHNR and CDR2 FQNEAQ (reference sequence). The CDR3 contains 14 residues. Unmatched junction bases numbered 6, after V lost 3 bases and J lost 8 bases.

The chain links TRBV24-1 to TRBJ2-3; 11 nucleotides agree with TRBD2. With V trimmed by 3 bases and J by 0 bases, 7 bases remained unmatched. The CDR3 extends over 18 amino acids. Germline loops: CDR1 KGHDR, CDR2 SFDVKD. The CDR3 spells CATSDQGTSGASTDTQYF. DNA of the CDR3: TGTGCCACCAGTGATCAAGGGACTAGCGGAGCCAGCACAGATACGCAGTATTTT.

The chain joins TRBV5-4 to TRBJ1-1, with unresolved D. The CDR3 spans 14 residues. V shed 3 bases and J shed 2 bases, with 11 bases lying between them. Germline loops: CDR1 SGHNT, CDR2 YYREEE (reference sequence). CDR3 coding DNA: TGTGCCAGCAGCTATACTAGCATCAACACTGAAGCTTTCTTT. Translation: CASSYTSINTEAFF.

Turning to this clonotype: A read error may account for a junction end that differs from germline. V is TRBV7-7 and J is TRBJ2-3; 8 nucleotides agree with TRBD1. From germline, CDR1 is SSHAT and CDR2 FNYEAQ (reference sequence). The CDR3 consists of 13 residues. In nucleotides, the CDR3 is TGTGCTAGCAGTTGCGACAGGGGATCCGGGGAGCTGTTT. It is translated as CASSCDRGSGELF.

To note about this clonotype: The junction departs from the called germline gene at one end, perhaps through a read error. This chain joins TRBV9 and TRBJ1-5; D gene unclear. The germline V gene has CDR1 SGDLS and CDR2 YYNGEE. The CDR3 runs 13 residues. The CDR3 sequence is CASSDSGNTPQFF. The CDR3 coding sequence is TGTGCCAGCAGCGATAGTGGCAACACGCCGCAGTTTTTT.

The CDR3 region has the DNA TGTGCCAGCAGCTCCGAGCGGCCAGCGTACGTAGAAGCTTTCTTT. It is translated as CASSSERPAYVEAFF. The chain has TRBV7-2 and TRBJ1-1; D uncertain. V dropped 4 bases and J dropped 8 bases, with 20 bases sitting between them. Germline V gene sequence: CDR1 SGHTA, CDR2 FQGNSA. The CDR3 contains 15 residues.

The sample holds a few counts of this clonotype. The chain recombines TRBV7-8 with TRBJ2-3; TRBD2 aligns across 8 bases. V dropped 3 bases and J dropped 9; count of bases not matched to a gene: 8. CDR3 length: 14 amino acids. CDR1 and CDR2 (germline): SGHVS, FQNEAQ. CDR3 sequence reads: CASSFAGGGTTQYF. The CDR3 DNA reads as TGTGCCAGCAGCTTTGCGGGAGGCGGCACAACGCAGTATTTT.

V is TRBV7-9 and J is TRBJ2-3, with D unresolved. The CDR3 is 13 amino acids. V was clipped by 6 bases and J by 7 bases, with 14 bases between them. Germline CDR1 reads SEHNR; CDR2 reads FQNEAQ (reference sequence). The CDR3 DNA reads TGTGCCAGCAGGGACGGAGATACGCATACGCAGTATTTT. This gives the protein CASRDGDTHTQYF.

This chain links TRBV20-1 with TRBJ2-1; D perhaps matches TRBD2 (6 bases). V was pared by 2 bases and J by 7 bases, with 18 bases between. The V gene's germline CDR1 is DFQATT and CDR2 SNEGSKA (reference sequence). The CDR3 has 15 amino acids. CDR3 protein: CSARPIRGYGNEQFF. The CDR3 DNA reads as TGCAGTGCTAGACCCATCCGGGGGTATGGGAATGAGCAGTTCTTC.

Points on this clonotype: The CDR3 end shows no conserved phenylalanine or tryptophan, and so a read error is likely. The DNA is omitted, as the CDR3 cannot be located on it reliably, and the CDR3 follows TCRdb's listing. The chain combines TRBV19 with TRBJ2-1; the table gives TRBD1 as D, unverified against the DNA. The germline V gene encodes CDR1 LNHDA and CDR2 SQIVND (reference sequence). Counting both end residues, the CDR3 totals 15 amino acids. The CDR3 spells CASSMGLERSQETHY.

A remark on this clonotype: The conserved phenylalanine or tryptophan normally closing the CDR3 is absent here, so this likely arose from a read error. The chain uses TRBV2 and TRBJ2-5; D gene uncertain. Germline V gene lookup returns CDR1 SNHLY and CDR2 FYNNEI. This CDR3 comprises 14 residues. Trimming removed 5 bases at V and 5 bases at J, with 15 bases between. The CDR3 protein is CASSRGRMHETQYV. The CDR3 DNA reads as TGTGCCAGCAGTAGAGGCAGGATGCATGAGACCCAGTACGTC.

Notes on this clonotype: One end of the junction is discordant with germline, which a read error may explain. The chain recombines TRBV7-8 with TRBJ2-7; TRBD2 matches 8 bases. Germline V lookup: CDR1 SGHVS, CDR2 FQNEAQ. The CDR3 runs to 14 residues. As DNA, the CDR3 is TGTGCCACCAGCGGAGCGGGAGTAGCCGACGAGCAGTATTTC. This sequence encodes CATSGAGVADEQYF. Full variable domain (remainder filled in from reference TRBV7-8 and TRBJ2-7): GAGVSQSPRYKVAKRGQDVALRCDPISGHVSLFWYQQALGQGPEFLTYFQNEAQLDKSGLPSDRFFAERPEGSVSTLKIQRTQQEDSAVYLCATSGAGVADEQYFGPGTRLTVT.

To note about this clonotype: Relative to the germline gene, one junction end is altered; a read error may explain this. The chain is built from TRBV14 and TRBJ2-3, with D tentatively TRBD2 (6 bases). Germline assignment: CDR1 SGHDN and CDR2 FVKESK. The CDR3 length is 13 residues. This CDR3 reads CASGDGGTTTEYF. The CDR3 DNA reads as TGTGCCAGCGGGGACGGGGGAACAACTACGGAGTATTTT.

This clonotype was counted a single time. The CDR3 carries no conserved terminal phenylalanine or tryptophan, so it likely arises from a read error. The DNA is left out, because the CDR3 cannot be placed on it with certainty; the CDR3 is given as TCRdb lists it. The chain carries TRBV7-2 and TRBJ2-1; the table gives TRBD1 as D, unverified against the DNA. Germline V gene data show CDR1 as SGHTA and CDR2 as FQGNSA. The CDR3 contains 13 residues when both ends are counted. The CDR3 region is CAGSFHPGGTALS.

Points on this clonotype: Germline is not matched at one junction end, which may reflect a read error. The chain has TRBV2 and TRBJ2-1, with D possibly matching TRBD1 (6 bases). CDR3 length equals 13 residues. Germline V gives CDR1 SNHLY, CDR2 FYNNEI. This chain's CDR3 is CASGDGDINEQFF. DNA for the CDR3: TGCGCCAGCGGCGACGGGGACATTAATGAGCAGTTCTTC. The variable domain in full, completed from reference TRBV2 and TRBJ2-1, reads EPEVTQTPSHQVTQMGQEVILRCVPISNHLYFYWYRQILGQKVEFLVSFYNNEISEKSEIFDDQFSVERPDGSNFTLKIRSTKLEDSAMYFCASGDGDINEQFFGPGTRLTVL.

CDR3 nucleotides: TGTGCCAGCAGCGTAGGAGGCAGGCGGGACACAGAGTACTTC. Translation gives CASSVGGRRDTEYF. The chain has TRBV9 and TRBJ2-5; D may match TRBD1 or TRBD2 (6 bases each). This CDR3 contains 14 residues. In germline, CDR1 is SGDLS, CDR2 YYNGEE. V was clipped by 0 bases and J by 12 bases, with 18 bases between them.

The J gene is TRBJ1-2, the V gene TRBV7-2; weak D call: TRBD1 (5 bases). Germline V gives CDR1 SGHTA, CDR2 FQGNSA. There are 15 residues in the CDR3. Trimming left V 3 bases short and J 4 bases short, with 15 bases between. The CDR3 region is CASSFLLGDAYGYTF. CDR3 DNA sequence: TGTGCCAGCAGCTTCCTGTTGGGGGACGCCTATGGCTACACCTTC.

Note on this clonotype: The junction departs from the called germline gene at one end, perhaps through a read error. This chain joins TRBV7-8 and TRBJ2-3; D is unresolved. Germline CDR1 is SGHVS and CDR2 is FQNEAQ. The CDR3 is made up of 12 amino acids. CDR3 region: CASSLASDTHTF. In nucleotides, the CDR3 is TGTGCCAGCAGCTTAGCGTCAGATACGCATACGTTT.